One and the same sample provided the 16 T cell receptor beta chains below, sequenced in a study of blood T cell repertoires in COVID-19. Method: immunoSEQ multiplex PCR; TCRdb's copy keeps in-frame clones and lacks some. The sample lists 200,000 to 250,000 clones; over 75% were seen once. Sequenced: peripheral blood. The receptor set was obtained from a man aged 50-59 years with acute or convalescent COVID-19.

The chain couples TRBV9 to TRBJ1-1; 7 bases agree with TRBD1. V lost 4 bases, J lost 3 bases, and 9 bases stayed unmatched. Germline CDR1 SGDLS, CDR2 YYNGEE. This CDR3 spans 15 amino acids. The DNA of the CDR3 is TGTGCCAGCAGCTTGCGACTTACAGGGGACACTGAAGCTTTCTTT. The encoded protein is CASSLRLTGDTEAFF.

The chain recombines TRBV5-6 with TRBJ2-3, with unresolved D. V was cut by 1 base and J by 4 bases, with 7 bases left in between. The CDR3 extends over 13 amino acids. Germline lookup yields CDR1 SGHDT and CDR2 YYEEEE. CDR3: CASSLLGADTQYF. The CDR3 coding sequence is TGTGCCAGCAGCTTGCTGGGCGCAGATACGCAGTATTTT.

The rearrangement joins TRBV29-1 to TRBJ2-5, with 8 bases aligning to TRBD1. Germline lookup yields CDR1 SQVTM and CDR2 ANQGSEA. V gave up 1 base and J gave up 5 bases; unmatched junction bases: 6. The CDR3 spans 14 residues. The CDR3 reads CSVEADRGGETQYF. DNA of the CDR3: TGCAGCGTTGAAGCAGACAGGGGCGGGGAGACCCAGTACTTC.

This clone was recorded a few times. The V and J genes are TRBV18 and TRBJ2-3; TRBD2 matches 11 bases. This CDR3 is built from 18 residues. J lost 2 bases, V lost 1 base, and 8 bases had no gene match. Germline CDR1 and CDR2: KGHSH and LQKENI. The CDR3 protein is CASSPRASGGSSTDTQYF. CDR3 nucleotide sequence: TGTGCCAGCTCACCACGGGCTAGCGGGGGGTCTTCCACAGATACGCAGTATTTT.

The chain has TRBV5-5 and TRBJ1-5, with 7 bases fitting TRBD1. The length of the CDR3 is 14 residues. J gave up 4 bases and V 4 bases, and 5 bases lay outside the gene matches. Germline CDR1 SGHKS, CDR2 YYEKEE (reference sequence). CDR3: CASSTGTVNQPQHF. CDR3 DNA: TGTGCCAGCAGCACCGGGACAGTGAATCAGCCCCAGCATTTT.

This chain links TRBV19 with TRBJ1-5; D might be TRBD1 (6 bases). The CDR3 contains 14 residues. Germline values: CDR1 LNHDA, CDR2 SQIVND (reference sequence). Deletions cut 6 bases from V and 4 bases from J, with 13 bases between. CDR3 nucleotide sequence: TGTGCCAGTAGACAGGGATCAGGGAATCAGCCCCAGCATTTT. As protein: CASRQGSGNQPQHF.

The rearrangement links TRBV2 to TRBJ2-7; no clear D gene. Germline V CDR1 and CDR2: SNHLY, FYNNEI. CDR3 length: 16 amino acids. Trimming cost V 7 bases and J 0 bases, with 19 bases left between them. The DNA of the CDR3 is TGTGCCAGCATTAGAAGACACCGACGCTCCTCCTACGAGCAGTACTTC. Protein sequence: CASIRRHRRSSYEQYF.

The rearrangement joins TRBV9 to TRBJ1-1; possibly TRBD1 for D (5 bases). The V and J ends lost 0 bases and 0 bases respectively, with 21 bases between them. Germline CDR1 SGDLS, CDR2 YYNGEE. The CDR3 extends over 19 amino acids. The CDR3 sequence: CASSVGNLGEGMVNTEAFF. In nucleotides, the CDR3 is TGTGCCAGCAGCGTAGGTAATTTGGGGGAGGGAATGGTGAACACTGAAGCTTTCTTT.

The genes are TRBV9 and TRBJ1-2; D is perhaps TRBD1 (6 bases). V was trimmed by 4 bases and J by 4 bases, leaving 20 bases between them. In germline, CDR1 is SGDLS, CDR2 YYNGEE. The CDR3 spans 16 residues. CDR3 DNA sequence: TGTGCCAGCAGCACCTCTTGGGGGGGGCTTAGCTATGGCTACACCTTC. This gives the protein CASSTSWGGLSYGYTF.

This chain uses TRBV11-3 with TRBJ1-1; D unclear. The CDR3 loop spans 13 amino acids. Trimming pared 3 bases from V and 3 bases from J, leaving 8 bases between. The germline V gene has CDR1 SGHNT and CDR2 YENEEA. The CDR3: CASSFGDYTEAFF. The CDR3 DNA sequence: TGTGCCAGCAGCTTCGGGGATTACACTGAAGCTTTCTTT. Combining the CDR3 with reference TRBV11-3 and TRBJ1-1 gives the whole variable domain EAGVVQSPRYKIIEKKQPVAFWCNPISGHNTLYWYLQNLGQGPELLIRYENEEAVDDSQLPKDRFSAERLKGVDSTLKIQPAELGDSAVYLCASSFGDYTEAFFGQGTRLTVV.

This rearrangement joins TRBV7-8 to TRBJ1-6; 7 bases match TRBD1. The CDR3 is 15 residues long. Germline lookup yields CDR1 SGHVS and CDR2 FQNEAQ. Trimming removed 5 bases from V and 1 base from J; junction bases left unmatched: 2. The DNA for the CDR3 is TGTGCCAGCAGCCGGGACAGTTCCTATAATTCACCCCTCCACTTT. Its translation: CASSRDSSYNSPLHF. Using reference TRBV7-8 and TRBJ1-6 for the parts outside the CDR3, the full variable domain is GAGVSQSPRYKVAKRGQDVALRCDPISGHVSLFWYQQALGQGPEFLTYFQNEAQLDKSGLPSDRFFAERPEGSVSTLKIQRTQQEDSAVYLCASSRDSSYNSPLHFGNGTRLTVT.

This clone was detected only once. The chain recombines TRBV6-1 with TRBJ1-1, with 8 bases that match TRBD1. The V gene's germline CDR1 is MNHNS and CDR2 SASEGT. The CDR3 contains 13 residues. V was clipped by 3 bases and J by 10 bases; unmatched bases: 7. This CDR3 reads CASSEGQAQGAFF. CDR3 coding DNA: TGTGCCAGCAGTGAGGGACAGGCCCAGGGAGCTTTCTTT.

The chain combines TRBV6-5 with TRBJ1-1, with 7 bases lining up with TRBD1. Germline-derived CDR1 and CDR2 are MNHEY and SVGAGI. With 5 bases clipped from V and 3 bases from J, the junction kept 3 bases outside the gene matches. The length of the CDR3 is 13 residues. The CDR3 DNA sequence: TGTGCCAGCAGTCAACAGGGGTACACTGAAGCTTTCTTT. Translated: CASSQQGYTEAFF.

The CDR3 sequence: CATKGDGNSPLHF. CDR3 bases: TGTGCCACCAAGGGGGATGGTAATTCACCCCTCCACTTT. The V and J genes are TRBV6-4 and TRBJ1-6; tentatively, D is TRBD1 (6 bases). The CDR3 extends over 13 amino acids. V lost 10 bases and J lost 6, with 13 bases in between. The germline V gene encodes CDR1 MRHNA and CDR2 SNTAGT.

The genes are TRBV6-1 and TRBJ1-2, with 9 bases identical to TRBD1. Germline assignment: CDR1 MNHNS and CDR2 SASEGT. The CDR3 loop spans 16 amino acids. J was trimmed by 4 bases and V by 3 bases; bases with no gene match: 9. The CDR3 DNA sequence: TGTGCCAGCAGTGATTACGGGACAGGGATGGCCTATGGCTACACCTTC. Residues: CASSDYGTGMAYGYTF.

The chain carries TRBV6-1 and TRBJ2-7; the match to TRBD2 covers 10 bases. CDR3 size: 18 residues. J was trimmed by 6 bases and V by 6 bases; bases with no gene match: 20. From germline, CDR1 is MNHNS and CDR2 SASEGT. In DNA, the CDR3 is TGTGCCAGCAGCGAATACCCCGGGAAGGTAGCGGGGGGACGCGAGCAGTACTTC. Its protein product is CASSEYPGKVAGGREQYF.